This TCR beta chain comes out of a study of radiation and T cells in renal cell carcinoma. Treatment described: treatment-naive control, cytoreductive nephrectomy. Control tumor donors were a handful of females and about a dozen males, median age around 57 years. Notes on the study in general: Top 100 clonotypes averaged approximately 50% in irradiated versus 43% in nephrectomy-only tumors.

The data were produced by immunoSEQ multiplex PCR, yet TCRdb's version contains in-frame clones alone and is incomplete. This sample has roughly 18,000 clones; approximately 59% occur once, and the top ten carry 30% to 35%. Trimming pared 10 bases from V and 3 bases from J, leaving 22 bases between. Germline V CDR1 and CDR2: ENHRY, SYGVKD. This CDR3 contains 16 residues. As to this clone: Its antigen is as yet unknown.

The sequence came from a man aged 45 to 65 with renal cell carcinoma. The sequences come from tumor tissue, collected from a patient whose treatment was nephrectomy without radiotherapy. This rearrangement joins TRBV10-3 to TRBJ1-5; D unresolved. The CDR3 sequence: CATGYGQAADNQPQHF. The CDR3 nucleotides read TGTGCCACCGGCTACGGGCAGGCGGCAGACAATCAGCCCCAGCATTTT.